These T cell receptor beta chains were read from a single sample in a study of cytomegalovirus exposure and HLA in healthy donors. Sequencing was performed with immunoSEQ multiplex PCR; in TCRdb, only in-frame clones are kept and a portion is missing. The sample holds about 170,000 clones, over 60% seen once. Sequenced material: PBMCs. Receptor source: a girl aged 5-17 years in good health and CMV-seronegative. Each CDR3 is given with its conserved first and last residue. A D gene is named only where the DNA matches it firmly. Some rows mark clone size as missing; the rest say once, few, many or name a class of expanded clone.

clone_size | j_call | d_call | v_call | cdr3_nt | cdr3_aa
few | TRBJ2-3 | TRBD2 | TRBV4-2 | TGTGCCAGCAGCCCGTTAGGCGGGGGGGGAGGCACAGATACGCAGTATTTT | CASSPLGGGGGTDTQYF
. | TRBJ1-4 | TRBD1 | TRBV15 | TGTGCCACCAGCAGGGACAGGGGGTCTGAAAAACTGTTTTTT | CATSRDRGSEKLFF
. | TRBJ2-2 | . | TRBV25-1 | TGTGCCAGCAGTGACACCGGCCGGGGTTACTCTGGCGGGGAGCTGTTTTTT | CASSDTGRGYSGGELFF
. | TRBJ1-4 | TRBD1 | TRBV7-8 | TGTGCCAGCAGCAGCAGGGGGCCTAATGAAAAACTGTTTTTT | CASSSRGPNEKLFF
. | TRBJ2-5 | TRBD2 | TRBV20-1 | TGCAGCGCGCGGGGGGAAGAGACCCAGTACTTC | CSARGEETQYF
few | TRBJ2-7 | . | TRBV19 | TGTGCCAGTAGTATAGATTCGGACATATTATCCTACGAGCAGTACTTC | CASSIDSDILSYEQYF
. | TRBJ2-1 | . | TRBV20-1 | TGCAGTGCTAGGATTCAGGGGAGCCAGTTCTTC | CSARIQGSQFF
. | TRBJ1-2 | . | TRBV7-2 | TGTGCCAGCAGCTCCTTCGGGAGAAGTGGCTACACCTTC | CASSSFGRSGYTF
once | TRBJ1-3 | TRBD1 | TRBV25-1 | TGTGCCAGCAGTGAACCCGGACAGGGGATAGACACCATATATTTT | CASSEPGQGIDTIYF
. | TRBJ2-3 | TRBD1 | TRBV11-2 | TGTGCCAGCAGCCTCCCTCGGGACAGGGTTTTTTTGGATACGCAGTATTTT | CASSLPRDRVFLDTQYF
. | TRBJ2-7 | TRBD2 | TRBV6-6 | TGTGCCAGCAGTCCGGGGGGATACGAGCAGTACTTC | CASSPGGYEQYF
. | TRBJ1-6 | TRBD1 | TRBV27 | TGTGCCAGCAGTTTATCGTGGACAGGAGATAGCTATAATTCACCCCTCCACTTT | CASSLSWTGDSYNSPLHF
few | TRBJ1-2 | . | TRBV2 | TGTGCCAGCAGTGAAGCGCTAGAACCCTCCCATGGCTACACCTTC | CASSEALEPSHGYTF
. | TRBJ2-3 | TRBD1 | TRBV2 | TGTGCCAGCAGCCCCGGGACAGGGCTCTCAGATACGCAGTATTTT | CASSPGTGLSDTQYF
. | TRBJ2-2 | . | TRBV9 | TGTGCCAGCAGCGACCGAGCTCAGGTTCCCGGGGAGCTGTTTTTT | CASSDRAQVPGELFF
. | TRBJ2-1 | . | TRBV25-1 | TGTGCCAGCAGCGTTTCGACAGTGAGAAGTGAGCAGTTCTTC | CASSVSTVRSEQFF
. | TRBJ2-4 | . | TRBV27 | TGTGCCAGCAGTCCGGTTAGCCTGAGGGCCAAAAACATTCAGTACTTC | CASSPVSLRAKNIQYF
once | TRBJ2-2 | . | TRBV7-9 | TGTGCCAGCAGCTTAAGGGCAGGGACTGGCACCGGGGAGCTGTTTTTT | CASSLRAGTGTGELFF
once | TRBJ1-2 | TRBD1 | TRBV19 | TGTGCCAGTAGTATTCTGGGACAGGGCGATGGCTACACCTTC | CASSILGQGDGYTF
. | TRBJ2-5 | . | TRBV5-6 | TGTGCCAGCAGCTTCCAGGGATCTCAAGAGACCCAGTACTTC | CASSFQGSQETQYF
. | TRBJ2-7 | TRBD1 | TRBV6-1 | TGTGCCAGCCAAATCAGGGGGCTAGGCGAGCAGTACTTC | CASQIRGLGEQYF
. | TRBJ2-1 | TRBD2 | TRBV7-8 | TGTGCCAGCAGCGCTTTCAGGGAGCGGGGCTTCAATGAGCAGTTCTTC | CASSAFRERGFNEQFF
once | TRBJ2-2 | . | TRBV7-9 | TGTGCCAGCAGCCCGTTCGCCGGGGAGCTGTTTTTT | CASSPFAGELFF
few | TRBJ2-7 | . | TRBV27 | TGTGCCAGCAGTTTAATAACGGGGAGCTACGAGCAGTACTTC | CASSLITGSYEQYF
. | TRBJ2-3 | TRBD2 | TRBV2 | TGTGCCAGCAGGGTAGCGGGGGGCGGAGGAGATACGCAGTATTTT | CASRVAGGGGDTQYF
. | TRBJ2-5 | TRBD2 | TRBV7-3 | TGTGCCAGCAGCTCTCCTCAGCTGACTAGCGGGGAGGAAGAGACCCAGTACTTC | CASSSPQLTSGEEETQYF
. | TRBJ2-3 | . | TRBV15 | TGTGCCACCAGCGCCATGACATGGGATACGCAGTATTTT | CATSAMTWDTQYF
. | TRBJ2-5 | TRBD2 | TRBV7-9 | TGTGCCAGCAGCTTATTCCTAGCGGGGGTGGGAGAGACCCAGTACTTC | CASSLFLAGVGETQYF
. | TRBJ1-4 | TRBD1 | TRBV5-1 | TGCGCCAGCAGCGCCGCGGGACAGAGCGAAAAACTGTTTTTT | CASSAAGQSEKLFF
. | TRBJ2-5 | TRBD2 | TRBV19 | TGTGCCAGTAGTATTTCGGCTAGCGGGGGGGCGAGACAAGAGACCCAGTACTTC | CASSISASGGARQETQYF
. | TRBJ1-2 | TRBD1 | TRBV5-4 | TGTGCCAGCACAGGGGACAGGGGGCCCGAAAGCTATGGCTACACCTTC | CASTGDRGPESYGYTF
few | TRBJ1-3 | . | TRBV7-9 | TGTGCCAGCAGCCCTACTGGACTATACACCATATATTTT | CASSPTGLYTIYF
few | TRBJ1-5 | . | TRBV28 | TGTGCCAGCAGTTTGATACTGAGCAATCAGCCCCAGCATTTT | CASSLILSNQPQHF
. | TRBJ2-3 | TRBD2 | TRBV5-4 | TGTGCCAGCAGCTCCAAACTAGCGGGGGGCCGCACAGATACGCAGTATTTT | CASSSKLAGGRTDTQYF
few | TRBJ1-2 | . | TRBV7-2 | TGTGCCAGCAGCCCATACGGGAATGGCTACACCTTC | CASSPYGNGYTF
. | TRBJ1-2 | . | TRBV10-1 | TGCGCCAGCAGTTCAGGGGTCGGCTACACCTTC | CASSSGVGYTF
. | TRBJ2-3 | TRBD2 | TRBV7-9 | TGTGCCAGCAGGCGAGCTCTAGCGGGGGGGCGCAGCACAGATACGCAGTATTTT | CASRRALAGGRSTDTQYF
. | TRBJ2-7 | TRBD1 | TRBV6-5 | TGTGCCAGCAGTACCCTAGGACAGGGGACGTACGAGCAGTACTTC | CASSTLGQGTYEQYF
. | TRBJ2-2 | . | TRBV10-3 | TGTGCCATCAGAGACACCAACACCGGGGAGCTGTTTTTT | CAIRDTNTGELFF
. | TRBJ1-2 | . | TRBV29-1 | TGCAGCGTTGTGGACAGCGGAAAGAACTATGGCTACACCTTC | CSVVDSGKNYGYTF
. | TRBJ1-1 | . | TRBV11-2 | TGTGCCAGCAGCCCAGTGCGGATGCGGAACACTGAAGCTTTCTTT | CASSPVRMRNTEAFF